The 16 T cell receptor beta chains reported below all come from one sample, sequenced in a study of neurological immune-mediated disorders. TCRdb re-called the 5' RACE reads through MiXCR, storing one row per CDR3 protein. Of some 38,000 distinct CDR3 sequences listed, roughly 4.8% were seen once; the top ten hold around 9%. The material sequenced was CD4+ T cells from blood. The origin of the receptors is a young man in good health.

CDR3 nucleotide sequence: TGCGCCAACAACATGACAAGGGAGGTCACTGAAGCTTTCTTT. Translating it yields CANNMTREVTEAFF. The V and J genes are TRBV5-1 and TRBJ1-1; D unclear. V lost 9 bases, J lost 4 bases, and 19 bases lay in between. The V gene's germline CDR1 is SGHRS and CDR2 YFSETQ. The CDR3 consists of 14 residues.

This clonotype was detected many times. The chain recombines TRBV29-1 with TRBJ1-1; D is ambiguous. This CDR3 contains 12 residues. Germline lookup yields CDR1 SQVTM and CDR2 ANQGSEA. Trimming cost V 3 bases and J 1 base, with 6 bases left between them. CDR3 protein: CSVDSRNTEAFF. DNA for the CDR3: TGCAGCGTTGATAGTCGGAACACTGAAGCTTTCTTT.

This clonotype was seen many times. CDR3 sequence reads: CASSLDLAPEAFF. CDR3 sequence (DNA): TGCGCCAGCAGCTTGGATCTTGCACCTGAAGCTTTCTTT. The chain has TRBV5-1 and TRBJ1-1; no reliable D call. The CDR3 is made up of 13 amino acids. With 0 bases removed from V and 6 bases from J, the gap between germline ends came to 9 bases. CDR1 is SGHRS and CDR2 is YFSETQ in the germline V gene.

This clonotype was seen repeatedly, ten times or more. The J gene is TRBJ1-1, the V gene TRBV11-3; TRBD1 is a possible D gene (5 bases). Trimming stripped 3 bases from V and 0 bases from J, with 8 bases between. The CDR3 loop spans 14 amino acids. Germline values: CDR1 SGHNT, CDR2 YENEEA. CDR3 in DNA: TGTGCCAGCAGCTTGGGGGGGTTGAACACTGAAGCTTTCTTT. Translation: CASSLGGLNTEAFF.

This clonotype has ten or more counts. The chain recombines TRBV3-1 with TRBJ1-1; D is unresolved. The CDR3 runs to 12 residues. The germline V gene has CDR1 LGHDT and CDR2 YNNKEL (reference sequence). V was cut by 2 bases and J by 6 bases, with 7 bases left in between. The CDR3 region has the DNA TGTGCCAGCAGCCAAAGGTGGTCTGAAGCTTTCTTT. Its protein product is CASSQRWSEAFF. The full variable domain, rest sourced from reference TRBV3-1 and TRBJ1-1, is DTAVSQTPKYLVTQMGNDKSIKCEQNLGHDTMYWYKQDSKKFLKIMFSYNNKELIINETVPNRFSPKSPDKAHLNLHINSLELGDSAVYFCASSQRWSEAFFGQGTRLTVV.

This clonotype has at least ten counts. The chain uses TRBV20-1 and TRBJ1-2, with 10 positions matching TRBD1. There are 18 residues in the CDR3. The V gene's germline CDR1 is DFQATT and CDR2 SNEGSKA (reference sequence). V dropped 2 bases and J dropped 6; count of bases not matched to a gene: 18. This CDR3 is CSARRRGSSLGTGDGYTF. The CDR3 region has the DNA TGCAGTGCTAGACGGCGGGGCTCCTCGTTGGGGACAGGGGATGGCTACACCTTC.

This clonotype appeared many times. The rearrangement uses TRBV9 and TRBJ1-1; D ambiguous. Trimming pared 0 bases from V and 8 bases from J, leaving 8 bases between. The germline V gene has CDR1 SGDLS and CDR2 YYNGEE. The CDR3 spans 12 residues. CDR3 sequence reads: CASSVARGEAFF. The CDR3, as DNA: TGTGCCAGCAGCGTAGCCCGGGGAGAAGCTTTCTTT.

There are many counts of this clonotype. The chain uses TRBV5-5 and TRBJ2-2; maybe TRBD1 (5 bases). This CDR3 is built from 14 residues. Germline V lookup: CDR1 SGHKS, CDR2 YYEKEE (reference sequence). V dropped 4 bases and J dropped 4 bases, with 11 bases sitting between them. DNA for the CDR3: TGTGCCAGCAGCCCCAGGGCCACCACCGGGGAGCTGTTTTTT. It specifies CASSPRATTGELFF. Combining the CDR3 with reference TRBV5-5 and TRBJ2-2 gives the whole variable domain DAGVTQSPTHLIKTRGQQVTLRCSPISGHKSVSWYQQVLGQGPQFIFQYYEKEERGRGNFPDRFSARQFPNYSSELNVNALLLGDSALYLCASSPRATTGELFFGEGSRLTVL.

Ten or more counts support this clonotype. The genes are TRBV20-1 and TRBJ1-2; 9 bases fit TRBD1. Per the germline V gene, CDR1 is DFQATT and CDR2 is SNEGSKA (reference sequence). V gave up 1 base and J gave up 6 bases; unmatched junction bases: 3. The CDR3 loop spans 13 amino acids. CDR3 coding DNA: TGCAGTGCTAGAGGGACAGGGGACGATGGCTACACCTTC. Its translation is CSARGTGDDGYTF.

This clonotype was counted ten times or more. This chain connects TRBV20-1 to TRBJ1-2; 11 positions match TRBD1. J lost 8 bases, V lost 3 bases, and 14 bases had no gene match. This CDR3 is built from 16 residues. The germline CDR1 and CDR2 sequences are DFQATT and SNEGSKA (reference sequence). The CDR3 DNA reads as TGCAGTGCTAGCGCGGGACAGGGGGTTTCGATCGGCGGCTACACCTTC. Encoded protein: CSASAGQGVSIGGYTF.

This clonotype was detected ten times or more. The chain uses TRBV7-2 and TRBJ2-5, with a possible D match to TRBD1 (5 bases). This CDR3 has 14 amino acids. CDR1 and CDR2 (germline): SGHTA, FQGNSA. Trimming removed 5 bases from V and 4 bases from J, with 14 bases in between. CDR3 sequence: CASSPQGSTETQYF. Written as DNA, the CDR3 is TGTGCCAGCAGCCCCCAGGGCAGCACAGAGACCCAGTACTTC.

There are many counts of this clonotype. This rearrangement joins TRBV12-3 or TRBV12-4 to TRBJ2-7; D is ambiguous. This CDR3 is 12 amino acids long. Trimming removed 2 bases at V and 6 bases at J, with 8 bases between. The CDR3 DNA reads as TGTGCCAGCAGTTTAAGAGGACGCGAGCAGTACTTC. Protein product: CASSLRGREQYF.

At least ten counts were recorded for this clonotype. The chain combines TRBV10-3 with TRBJ2-1, with TRBD2 identical over 14 bases. The CDR3 contains 17 residues. CDR1 and CDR2 (germline): ENHRY, SYGVKD. The trim removed 1 base at V and 5 bases at J, leaving 4 bases unmatched. CDR3 region: CAISEWKGLAGDNEQFF. CDR3 coding DNA: TGTGCCATCAGTGAGTGGAAGGGACTAGCGGGGGACAATGAGCAGTTCTTC.

In this sample, this clonotype turned up many times. The gene calls are TRBV18 and TRBJ2-7; D possibly uses TRBD1 or TRBD2 (5 bases each). This CDR3 is 12 amino acids long. The V end was cut by 2 bases, the J end by 5 bases, with 7 bases between. Looked up from germline, CDR1 is KGHSH and CDR2 is LQKENI. The CDR3 reads CASSPGGHEQYF. Here the CDR3 DNA reads TGTGCCAGCTCACCAGGGGGTCACGAGCAGTACTTC.

This clonotype was seen repeatedly, ten times or more. The genes are TRBV4-3 and TRBJ2-2; 8 bases align to TRBD2. CDR1 is LGHNA and CDR2 is YSLEER in the germline V gene. This CDR3 has 17 amino acids. The trim removed 4 bases at V and 7 bases at J, leaving 14 bases unmatched. CDR3 loop: CASSRSGLAQGHGELFF. The CDR3 nucleotides are TGCGCCAGCAGCCGGTCCGGACTAGCTCAGGGTCACGGGGAGCTGTTTTTT.

This clonotype was observed many times. V and J are TRBV6-4 and TRBJ1-1; D remains unclear. The germline gives CDR1 MRHNA, CDR2 SNTAGT. This CDR3 is 19 amino acids long. V shed 0 bases and J shed 4 bases, with 24 bases lying between them. In nucleotides, the CDR3 is TGTGCCAGCAGTGACTCGAAAGAAATACATGAAGATTGGGCCACTGAAGCTTTCTTT. This sequence encodes CASSDSKEIHEDWATEAFF.